This TCR beta chain was profiled in a study of blood T cells in healthy people across ages (dated by TCRdb to the mid-2010s). Regarding the research as a whole: In model experiments, template switching captured about one uniquely barcoded TCR beta cDNA molecule for every two T cells. The donors were split into four age groups: young (average 16 years), middle-aged (39), aged (roughly 65) and long-lived (under 85). Age-related changes in TCR beta repertoire diversity were measured in the study by deep sequencing normalized with unique cDNA molecular identifiers. Two additional independent replicas of 1 million unique cDNA reads from the same blood draw were analyzed for two donors (one aged 18 to 29 and one aged 80 or older). General findings and caveats noted by the study authors: Observed TCR beta diversity per million T cells fell roughly linearly with age, and a significant reduction was already apparent by age roughly 40. The CMV infection status of donors was not known, potentially confounding age-related changes in expanded clonotypes. Estimates of total diversity from one million sequenced T cells were regarded as lower bounds and underestimates. Conclusive comparison of naive and antigen-experienced compartments was prevented by the profiling of bulk unsorted PBMCs. Compared with the aged group, the long-lived group had more naive CD4+ T cells, fewer expanded clones and increased TCR diversity, a pattern suggesting age selection. Observed TCR beta diversity correlated strongly with the percentage of naive T cells measured by flow cytometry.

The CDR3 numbers 13 residues from cysteine through phenylalanine. Only the CDR3 part of the read is kept: 39 bases, read in frame from the first base. V was cut back by 2 bases and J by 7 bases, leaving a gap of 11 bases between them. Looking up the germline V gene yields CDR1 MNHEY and CDR2 SVGAGI. Systemically healthy Caucasian individuals from Russia, around 39 in total and aged about 6 to 90 years, were included as donors. Each donor gave ten milliliters of peripheral blood, drawn into EDTA-treated Vacutainer tubes. Ficoll-Paque density-gradient centrifugation was used to isolate PBMCs, with at least 6.5 million per sample. Trizol reagent was used to extract total RNA from PBMCs, with at least 5.5 micrograms per sample. The percentages of naive CD45RAhigh/CD27high T cells were determined by flow cytometry on a PBMC aliquot from every donor. The sample holds a few counts of this clonotype. Its antigen remains undetermined. Base qualities are not provided; no much larger clone lies one nucleotide away.

Library preparation was by 5' RACE. Sequencer: Illumina HiSeq 2500. A second PCR of roughly 6 to 11 cycles was performed with a sample-barcoded 5' primer and a J-beta primer mix. Each TCR beta cDNA molecule received a unique molecular identifier from a template-switch 5' adaptor carrying 12 random nucleotides. At least 2.5 million CDR3-containing paired-end reads were obtained from each sample. All of the RNA was converted into first-strand cDNA using the Mint cDNA synthesis kit, with a TRBC-specific oligonucleotide serving as the primer. Following uracil-DNA glycosylase treatment, a first 18-cycle PCR with universal primers M1SS and BC2_uni_R was performed on all cDNA. Regarding the original processing steps: Normalization of each sample was performed by random selection of 1 million high-quality reads, each carrying a distinct molecular identifier. Reads with shared molecular identifiers were discarded instead of being binned into consensus sequences. CDR3 identification, clonotype clustering and error correction used MiTCR with a Q25 quality threshold and the strictest error-elimination algorithm. A nonparametric unseen species model with Euler transformation was used to estimate a lower bound on total TCR beta diversity. TCRdb reprocessing: public reads trimmed at Q25 with fastp, clones called with MiXCR, in-frame beta chains kept. CDR3 protein sequences are deduplicated, and each keeps its most common genes and DNA. For this entry, the V and J calls and clone size follow TCRdb and not the study's own pipeline. The table for this sample lists nearly 800,000 distinct CDR3 sequences; roughly 25% of them were counted only once. More than 3% of the sample is in the top ten clones.

This same sample was also part of a study on T cells of mothers and their children. Taken from the second paper: Nine systemically healthy Caucasian individuals served as donors, namely three mothers together with their six children. cDNA synthesis consumed the entire amount of extracted RNA, loaded at approximately 1.6 ug RNA in each 15 ul reaction. In the second PCR, sample barcodes and 2-4 random nucleotides were introduced via the M1S primer. More than 9 million TCR beta CDR3 reads were obtained from each mother, and about 3 million reads were obtained from each child. Thymic selection shapes the output of TCR recombination in a similar way in related and unrelated pairs, and inherited differences have a minor effect. Normalized repertoire overlap was always slightly but never significantly higher in related than unrelated mother-child pairs. With a sensitivity of around 97 clones per million clonotypes, no persistent microchimeric T cell clones were detected. In the study, deep NGS was used to compare the TCR beta repertoires of mothers and children, and features distinguishing related mother-child pairs from unrelated individuals were sought. On average, the children were roughly 11 +/- 4 years old, while the mothers were approximately 41 +/- 4 years old. After adapters were ligated using NEBNext reagents, the libraries underwent 100+100 nt paired-end sequencing on an Illumina HiSeq 2000. To prevent cross-contamination, the mother and child libraries were prepared a month apart and were sequenced in separate runs. Each donor had between roughly 500,000 and 2,200,000 distinct TCR beta clonotypes identified. Naive TCR beta clonotypes were estimated from low-frequency clonotypes matched to each donor's FACS-determined naive share, without sorting.

The V and J segments used are TRBV6-5 and TRBJ1-2; the D gene is possibly TRBD1, with 5 bases matching. Sequenced material: blood. This sequence originates from a boy aged 5-17 years in good health. The CDR3 reads as follows: CASSYGTSGGYTF. The sequenced DNA: TGTGCCAGCAGTTACGGGACCTCGGGTGGCTACACCTTC.